These 15 T cell receptor beta chains share one sample of origin, sequenced in a study of response to subunit inactivated influenza vaccine. TCRdb re-derived calls from the RT-PCR reads in MiXCR, one entry per CDR3 protein. Here the sample spans under 950,000 distinct CDR3 sequences, approximately 22% being singletons. The source was PBMCs from blood, collected roughly 5 days after vaccination. The receptors were sampled from a man in his forties or fifties who received an inactivated influenza vaccine.

This clonotype was picked up a small number of times. The V and J genes are TRBV5-1 and TRBJ2-5, with TRBD1 matching 8 bases. The CDR3 runs 16 residues. Germline V gene sequence: CDR1 SGHRS, CDR2 YFSETQ. V lost 0 bases and J lost 2; bases outside the gene matches: 6. The CDR3 DNA follows: TGCGCCAGCAGCTTGGAGTGGACAGGGCGGCAAGAGACCCAGTACTTC. Protein product: CASSLEWTGRQETQYF. Using reference TRBV5-1 and TRBJ2-5 for the parts outside the CDR3, the full variable domain is KAGVTQTPRYLIKTRGQQVTLSCSPISGHRSVSWYQQTPGQGLQFLFEYFSETQRNKGNFPGRFSGRQFSNSRSEMNVSTLELGDSALYLCASSLEWTGRQETQYFGPGTRLLVL.

The chain carries TRBV27 and TRBJ2-5, with TRBD2 as a possible D gene (6 bases). The germline V and J ends were trimmed by 2 bases and 7 bases, with 17 bases remaining between them. Looked up from germline, CDR1 is MNHEY and CDR2 is SMNVEV (reference sequence). CDR3 length: 15 residues. The CDR3 bases are TGTGCCAGCAGTTTACATCGGGGGAATGTGGTGACCCAGTACTTC. Translation: CASSLHRGNVVTQYF.

This clonotype was found a few times. The V call is TRBV3-1, the J call TRBJ2-1; D may match TRBD1 or TRBD2 (5 bases each). V was clipped by 4 bases and J by 11 bases, with 12 bases between them. Germline values: CDR1 LGHDT, CDR2 YNNKEL (reference sequence). This CDR3 is built from 12 residues. The CDR3 DNA reads as TGTGCCAGCAGCCCGAGGGGTATGCAGCAGTTCTTC. Amino acid sequence: CASSPRGMQQFF.

This clonotype was seen ten or more times. This rearrangement joins TRBV29-1 to TRBJ2-1; the D gene is possibly TRBD1 (6 bases). Germline-derived CDR1 and CDR2 are SQVTM and ANQGSEA. The ends were cut back, 3 bases at V and 3 bases at J, with 15 bases in the middle. The CDR3 extends over 15 amino acids. The CDR3: CSVDLQGPSYNEQFF. DNA of the CDR3: TGCAGCGTTGATTTGCAGGGGCCTAGCTACAATGAGCAGTTCTTC.

CDR3 in DNA: TGTGCCAGCAGCCAAGAGGCTCAGGGTACCTCTGGAAACACCATATATTTT. Its translation: CASSQEAQGTSGNTIYF. This chain links TRBV4-2 with TRBJ1-3; D might be TRBD1 (5 bases). Trimming took off 0 bases at V and 0 bases at J, with 12 bases between the two ends. This CDR3 spans 17 amino acids. Per germline, CDR1 LGHNA and CDR2 YNFKEQ.

The V and J genes are TRBV6-1 and TRBJ1-5; the match to TRBD1 covers 7 bases. The CDR3 has 15 residues. The V and J ends lost 5 bases and 6 bases, in that order; junction bases with no gene match: 10. The germline V gene encodes CDR1 MNHNS and CDR2 SASEGT. The DNA for the CDR3 is TGTGCCAGCAGTCCTCGTAAGGGGGCAGGTCAGCCCCAGCATTTT. Protein product: CASSPRKGAGQPQHF.

This clonotype was found a few times. The rearrangement links TRBV6-2 or TRBV6-3 to TRBJ2-7; D unresolved. Trimming took off 8 bases at V and 6 bases at J, with 11 bases between the two ends. The CDR3 runs to 11 residues. In germline, CDR1 is MNHEY, CDR2 SVGEGT. The CDR3 sequence: CASYEDGEQYF. The CDR3 nucleotides read TGTGCCAGCTACGAGGACGGCGAGCAGTACTTC.

This chain uses TRBV4-1 with TRBJ1-5; 7 bases map to TRBD1. CDR1 is MGHRA and CDR2 is YSYEKL in the germline V gene. Germline trimming cut 0 bases from V and 5 bases from J; bases unmatched to any gene: 1. This CDR3 has 14 residues. CDR3 region: CASSQETGYQPQHF. The CDR3 region has the DNA TGCGCCAGCAGCCAAGAGACAGGGTATCAGCCCCAGCATTTT.

The table lists this clonotype with a few counts. The V gene is TRBV30, the J gene TRBJ2-1, with a tentative D call TRBD2 (5 bases). CDR3 length: 14 residues. V lost 2 bases and J lost 5, with 13 bases in between. Germline V gives CDR1 GTSNPN, CDR2 SVGIG (reference sequence). In DNA form, the CDR3 reads TGTGCCTGGAGTCACGGACTCCGGAACAATGAGCAGTTCTTC. Translating it yields CAWSHGLRNNEQFF.

A few counts support this clonotype. V gene TRBV6-2 or TRBV6-3 combines with J gene TRBJ2-5; D gene unclear. From germline, CDR1 is MNHEY and CDR2 SVGEGT. Trimming cost V 6 bases and J 7 bases, with 15 bases left between them. The CDR3 consists of 13 residues. The CDR3 sequence is CASSPIVLGTQYF. CDR3 nucleotides: TGTGCCAGCAGCCCCATCGTCCTTGGGACCCAGTACTTC.

The chain joins TRBV6-2 or TRBV6-3 to TRBJ2-1; 14 nucleotides match TRBD2. The junction had 13 bases not matched to a gene; V was cut back by 6 bases and J by 0 bases. This CDR3 is 20 amino acids long. CDR1 is MNHEY and CDR2 is SVGEGT in the germline V gene. The CDR3 nucleotides are TGTGCCAGCAGAGCGACTAGCGGGGGGGCTCGGGTCAGCTCCTACAATGAGCAGTTCTTC. Translating it yields CASRATSGGARVSSYNEQFF.

This clonotype was detected only a few times. This chain connects TRBV10-3 to TRBJ2-1; TRBD1 aligns across 8 bases. Germline V gives CDR1 ENHRY, CDR2 SYGVKD. The CDR3 has 11 residues. V gave up 10 bases and J gave up 8 bases; unmatched junction bases: 4. The CDR3 DNA sequence: TGTGCCAGCGAACAGGGGGATGAGCAGTTCTTC. This translates into CASEQGDEQFF.

This chain uses TRBV5-4 with TRBJ2-1; D is unresolved. Looked up from germline, CDR1 is SGHNT and CDR2 is YYREEE (reference sequence). The CDR3 length is 16 residues. The V gene lost 0 bases and the J gene lost 6 bases, with 16 bases spanning the gap. The CDR3 DNA follows: TGTGCCAGCAGCTTGGAGGGCTACCAAGCTCGCAATGAGCAGTTCTTC. Translated, it gives CASSLEGYQARNEQFF.

The chain links TRBV6-2 or TRBV6-3 to TRBJ2-1, with no clear D. Germline CDR1 is MNHEY and CDR2 is SVGEGT. This CDR3 is 13 amino acids long. Trimming left V 0 bases short and J 8 bases short, with 8 bases between. The CDR3 region is CASSYSVSDEQFF. CDR3 nucleotides: TGTGCCAGCAGTTACTCCGTAAGTGATGAGCAGTTCTTC.

The chain employs TRBV27 and TRBJ2-3; TRBD2 aligns across 11 bases. Trimming cost V 6 bases and J 2 bases; bases outside gene matches: 10. CDR1 and CDR2 from the germline V gene are MNHEY and SMNVEV (reference sequence). The CDR3 is made up of 17 amino acids. This chain's CDR3 is CASSRSGTSGYTDTQYF. As DNA, the CDR3 is TGTGCCAGCAGCCGATCCGGGACTAGCGGTTACACAGATACGCAGTATTTT.